One sample yielded the 10 T cell receptor beta chains listed below, sequenced in a study of response to subunit inactivated influenza vaccine. TCRdb redid the calling of the RT-PCR reads with MiXCR, one entry per CDR3 protein. The table includes under 800,000 distinct CDR3 sequences, roughly 14% detected once. The sequenced sample was PBMCs from blood, obtained approximately 15 days before vaccination. These receptors were taken from a middle-aged man who received an inactivated influenza vaccine.

This clonotype was found many times. The genes are TRBV12-3 or TRBV12-4 and TRBJ1-6; D might be TRBD1 (6 bases). The V end was cut by 6 bases, the J end by 10 bases, with 13 bases between. The CDR3 length is 13 residues. DNA for the CDR3: TGTGCCAGCAGAAACAGGGTGCGATCACCCCTCCACTTT. Translated: CASRNRVRSPLHF.

The chain has TRBV27 and TRBJ2-7; D gene ambiguous. V was pared by 3 bases and J by 0 bases, with 12 bases between. The length of the CDR3 is 15 residues. Germline V gives CDR1 MNHEY, CDR2 SMNVEV (reference sequence). The CDR3 reads CASSLGRRPSYEQYF. DNA of the CDR3: TGTGCCAGCAGTTTGGGTCGCCGGCCCTCCTACGAGCAGTACTTC.

This clonotype was observed a few times. This chain uses TRBV12-3 or TRBV12-4 with TRBJ2-3; D is unresolved. CDR3 length: 16 amino acids. The germline V and J ends were trimmed by 1 base and 6 bases, with 17 bases remaining between them. The CDR3 is CASSLGGHPKVDTQYF. In DNA, the CDR3 is TGTGCCAGCAGTTTAGGTGGGCATCCGAAGGTGGATACGCAGTATTTT.

The chain joins TRBV29-1 to TRBJ2-5; no firm D call. The V end lost 7 bases, the J end lost 5 bases, and 8 bases lay between the germline ends. Germline-derived CDR1 and CDR2 are SQVTM and ANQGSEA. The CDR3 contains 10 residues. This chain's CDR3 is CSGTWETQYF. CDR3 in DNA: TGCAGCGGAACATGGGAGACCCAGTACTTC.

The chain links TRBV20-1 to TRBJ2-1, with 11 positions matching TRBD2. V dropped 6 bases and J dropped 0; count of bases not matched to a gene: 10. Germline CDR1 reads DFQATT; CDR2 reads SNEGSKA (reference sequence). CDR3 length: 17 residues. The CDR3 here is CSALPSGGLSSYNEQFF. CDR3 nucleotide sequence: TGCAGTGCCCTCCCTAGCGGGGGGCTGAGCTCCTACAATGAGCAGTTCTTC.

The V gene is TRBV10-3, the J gene TRBJ2-1; 12 bases line up with TRBD2. Trimming at V came to 6 bases and at J to 4 bases, leaving 4 bases not matched to a gene. Germline CDR1 is ENHRY and CDR2 is SYGVKD. The CDR3 sequence is 15 residues long. The DNA of the CDR3 is TGTGCCATCAGGCTAGCGGGGGGGACGTACAATGAGCAGTTCTTC. Its translation is CAIRLAGGTYNEQFF.

This clonotype has a count of ten or more. V gene TRBV9 combines with J gene TRBJ2-1; D unclear. Trimming left V 0 bases short and J 4 bases short, with 11 bases between. This CDR3 has 15 amino acids. In germline, CDR1 is SGDLS, CDR2 YYNGEE. The CDR3 sequence is CASSVEGGTYNEQFF. The DNA of the CDR3 is TGTGCCAGCAGCGTAGAAGGTGGCACGTACAATGAGCAGTTCTTC.

This clonotype was detected a few times. The chain couples TRBV20-1 to TRBJ2-1; D call uncertain. Trimming pared 3 bases from V and 6 bases from J, leaving 15 bases between. Germline V CDR1 and CDR2: DFQATT, SNEGSKA (reference sequence). CDR3 length: 14 amino acids. In DNA form, the CDR3 reads TGCAGTGCTAGGATTTCGGGCCTCCTCAATGAGCAGTTCTTC. Translating gives CSARISGLLNEQFF.

This chain connects TRBV7-9 to TRBJ2-5; D unresolved. V lost 5 bases, J lost 5 bases, and 12 bases lay in between. This CDR3 comprises 13 residues. CDR1 and CDR2 (germline): SEHNR, FQNEAQ (reference sequence). The CDR3 is CASSHLRTETQYF. The CDR3 region has the DNA TGTGCCAGCAGCCATTTAAGAACGGAGACCCAGTACTTC. Full variable domain (remainder filled in from reference TRBV7-9 and TRBJ2-5): DTGVSQNPRHKITKRGQNVTFRCDPISEHNRLYWYRQTLGQGPEFLTYFQNEAQLEKSRLLSDRFSAERPKGSFSTLEIQRTEQGDSAMYLCASSHLRTETQYFGPGTRLLVL.

This clonotype has a handful of counts. The chain carries TRBV5-6 and TRBJ2-7; 7 bases agree with TRBD2. The junction had 11 bases not matched to a gene; V was cut back by 0 bases and J by 5 bases. Germline assignment: CDR1 SGHDT and CDR2 YYEEEE. This CDR3 has 16 amino acids. The CDR3 sequence: CASSLEPAGRPDEQYF. The CDR3 bases are TGTGCCAGCAGCTTGGAACCAGCGGGGAGACCAGACGAGCAGTACTTC. The complete variable domain, with remaining parts taken from reference TRBV5-6 and TRBJ2-7, reads DAGVTQSPTHLIKTRGQQVTLRCSPKSGHDTVSWYQQALGQGPQFIFQYYEEEERQRGNFPDRFSGHQFPNYSSELNVNALLLGDSALYLCASSLEPAGRPDEQYFGPGTRLTVT.